Below are 17 T cell receptor beta chains sequenced from a single sample in a study of shared clonotypes between healthy human individuals. Sequencing used immunoSEQ multiplex PCR; TCRdb keeps in-frame clones, though not all of them. The profile covers about 1 million clones, with more than 65% appearing a single time and about 1.5% taken by the ten largest. The sequencing input was memory CD4+ T cells sorted from blood. As to subset: CD45RA-negative fraction. These receptors were obtained from a man aged 18 to 29 in good health.

In the case of this clone: The identical CDR3 is also encoded by other nucleotide sequences in the sample. The chain has TRBV9 and TRBJ2-5; 7 bases match TRBD1. Germline V lookup: CDR1 SGDLS, CDR2 YYNGEE. The CDR3 extends over 14 amino acids. After removal of 3 bases from V and 5 bases from J, the junction contained 7 bases not matched to a gene. CDR3 DNA: TGTGCCAGCAGCGGACAGGGCGCCAGGGAGACCCAGTACTTC. Amino acid sequence: CASSGQGARETQYF.

This rearrangement joins TRBV25-1 to TRBJ2-1; TRBD2 might be the D (5 bases). This CDR3 comprises 14 residues. Looked up from germline, CDR1 is MGHDK and CDR2 is SYGVNS. V shed 0 bases and J shed 5 bases, with 8 bases lying between them. CDR3 in DNA: TGTGCCAGCAGTGAATATAGGGAGAACAATGAGCAGTTCTTC. Translation: CASSEYRENNEQFF.

This chain joins TRBV5-1 and TRBJ2-2; 7 bases line up with TRBD1. The CDR3 extends over 16 amino acids. Germline V gene data show CDR1 as SGHRS and CDR2 as YFSETQ. J gave up 4 bases and V 4 bases, and 10 bases lay outside the gene matches. The CDR3 reads CASSGTGQLSTGELFF. CDR3 bases: TGCGCCAGCAGCGGGACGGGACAGCTCTCCACCGGGGAGCTGTTTTTT.

In the case of this clone: Other DNA sequences in the same sample also yield this CDR3. The chain links TRBV30 to TRBJ1-3; no clear D gene. V lost 0 bases and J lost 2, with 5 bases in between. Germline CDR1 is GTSNPN and CDR2 is SVGIG (reference sequence). The CDR3 runs to 13 residues. The DNA for the CDR3 is TGTGCCTGGAGTGTCCAGACTGGAAACACCATATATTTT. It codes for CAWSVQTGNTIYF.

The table lists this clone with a few counts. The chain carries TRBV5-1 and TRBJ1-1, with a tentative D call TRBD1 (6 bases). This CDR3 is built from 13 residues. V dropped 9 bases and J dropped 5 bases, with 17 bases sitting between them. In germline, CDR1 is SGHRS, CDR2 YFSETQ. The CDR3 coding sequence is TGCGCCACGCGAAGGGGGGATACTACTGAAGCTTTCTTT. Translation gives CATRRGDTTEAFF.

The CDR3 sequence: CASSQDYGYTF. CDR3 DNA: TGTGCCAGCTCGCAGGATTATGGCTACACCTTC. The chain combines TRBV18 with TRBJ1-2; D not certain. The CDR3 is 11 residues long. Germline CDR1 is KGHSH and CDR2 is LQKENI. V lost 6 bases and J lost 5, with 7 bases in between.

The chain combines TRBV29-1 with TRBJ2-7; a possible D gene is TRBD1 (5 bases). The V gene's germline CDR1 is SQVTM and CDR2 ANQGSEA. This CDR3 has 12 amino acids. V lost 4 bases and J 0 bases, leaving 7 bases between the germline ends. The CDR3 DNA is TGCAGCGTTGGACAGCACTCCTACGAGCAGTACTTC. Translated, it gives CSVGQHSYEQYF.

This chain connects TRBV11-2 to TRBJ2-1; D uncertain. Trimming pared 3 bases from V and 9 bases from J, leaving 15 bases between. Germline-derived CDR1 and CDR2 are SGHAT and FQNNGV. CDR3 length: 14 amino acids. CDR3: CASSFGPSAGEQFF. Written as DNA, the CDR3 is TGTGCCAGCAGCTTTGGGCCCTCGGCCGGTGAGCAGTTCTTC.

The chain links TRBV7-2 to TRBJ1-4; 7 bases map to TRBD1. CDR1 and CDR2 from the germline V gene are SGHTA and FQGNSA. The V gene end was trimmed by 4 bases and the J gene end by 0 bases; junction bases not matched to a gene: 2. CDR3 length equals 15 residues. The CDR3 sequence is CASSYDRATNEKLFF. Written as DNA, the CDR3 is TGTGCCAGCAGCTACGACAGGGCAACTAATGAAAAACTGTTTTTT.

This clone was found once. The chain links TRBV5-1 to TRBJ1-4, with D perhaps TRBD1 (5 bases). V lost 0 bases and J 7 bases, leaving 13 bases between the germline ends. CDR3 length equals 15 residues. The V gene's germline CDR1 is SGHRS and CDR2 YFSETQ. CDR3 sequence (DNA): TGCGCCAGCAGCTTGGAACCAGGGAGCGGTGAAAAACTGTTTTTT. Amino acid sequence: CASSLEPGSGEKLFF.

This clone has a handful of counts. The J gene is TRBJ2-1, the V gene TRBV7-2, with TRBD2 identical over 8 bases. This CDR3 region has 14 residues. From germline, CDR1 is SGHTA and CDR2 FQGNSA. After removal of 4 bases from V and 13 bases from J, the junction contained 12 bases not matched to a gene. The CDR3: CASSSPMAGGSQFF. CDR3 nucleotides: TGTGCCAGCAGCTCCCCTATGGCGGGAGGCAGCCAGTTCTTC. The full variable domain, its missing parts supplied by reference TRBV7-2 and TRBJ2-1, is GAGVSQSPSNKVTEKGKDVELRCDPISGHTALYWYRQSLGQGLEFLIYFQGNSAPDKSGLPSDRFSAERTGGSVSTLTIQRTQQEDSAVYLCASSSPMAGGSQFFGPGTRLTVL.

The J gene is TRBJ2-5, the V gene TRBV7-9; 7 positions match TRBD1. The CDR3 length is 16 residues. CDR1 and CDR2 (germline): SEHNR, FQNEAQ (reference sequence). The V segment lost 4 bases and the J segment 1 base; nucleotides outside the gene matches: 9. CDR3 in DNA: TGTGCCAGCAGCTCCGGGGACAGTAGGGTCCAAGAGACCCAGTACTTC. Its translation is CASSSGDSRVQETQYF.

This chain uses TRBV19 with TRBJ2-4; 7 positions agree with TRBD1. This CDR3 region has 16 residues. The germline V gene encodes CDR1 LNHDA and CDR2 SQIVND (reference sequence). The trim removed 4 bases at V and 8 bases at J, leaving 14 bases unmatched. The CDR3 region is CASSSSVAGGSDIQYF. CDR3 sequence (DNA): TGTGCCAGTAGTAGCTCTGTAGCAGGGGGTAGTGACATTCAGTACTTC.

The chain is built from TRBV11-3 and TRBJ1-1; 8 nucleotides agree with TRBD1. The V gene end was trimmed by 5 bases and the J gene end by 6 bases; junction bases not matched to a gene: 14. The CDR3 has 16 amino acids. Germline V gives CDR1 SGHNT, CDR2 YENEEA. In DNA form, the CDR3 reads TGTGCCAGCAGCAAGGGGGCCTCGACAGGGGACCCTGAAGCTTTCTTT. It encodes CASSKGASTGDPEAFF.

The chain is built from TRBV6-1 and TRBJ1-2, with unresolved D. Trimming shortened V by 2 bases and J by 6 bases, and 13 bases separated the two germline ends. The length of the CDR3 is 14 residues. Germline-derived CDR1 and CDR2 are MNHNS and SASEGT. The CDR3: CASSESGRPNGYTF. CDR3 DNA: TGTGCCAGCAGTGAAAGCGGGAGACCCAATGGCTACACCTTC.

The gene calls are TRBV7-9 and TRBJ1-5; D might be TRBD1 (5 bases). V was shortened by 5 bases and J by 6 bases, with 8 bases between the two germline ends. This CDR3 contains 12 residues. CDR1 is SEHNR, CDR2 FQNEAQ, per germline (reference sequence). As DNA, the CDR3 is TGTGCCAGCAGCCTAGGGGTTCAGCCCCAGCATTTT. Protein: CASSLGVQPQHF.

V and J are TRBV6-6 and TRBJ2-7, with D tentatively TRBD2 (5 bases). Trimming left V 8 bases short and J 2 bases short, with 16 bases between. The length of the CDR3 is 14 residues. CDR1 and CDR2 from the germline V gene are MNHNY and SVGAGI (reference sequence). The CDR3 loop reads CASRVGSGPYEQYF. The CDR3 coding sequence is TGTGCCAGCCGGGTCGGCAGCGGACCCTACGAGCAGTACTTC.